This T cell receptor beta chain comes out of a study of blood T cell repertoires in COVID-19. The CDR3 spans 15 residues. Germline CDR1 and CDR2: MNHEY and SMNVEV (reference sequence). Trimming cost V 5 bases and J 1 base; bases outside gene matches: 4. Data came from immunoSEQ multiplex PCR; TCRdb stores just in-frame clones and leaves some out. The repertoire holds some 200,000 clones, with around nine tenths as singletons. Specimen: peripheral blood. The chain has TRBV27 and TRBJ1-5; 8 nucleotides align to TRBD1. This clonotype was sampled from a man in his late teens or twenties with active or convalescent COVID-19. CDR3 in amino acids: CASSPDRGSNQPQHF. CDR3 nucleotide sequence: TGTGCCAGCAGTCCCGACAGGGGAAGCAATCAGCCCCAGCATTTT.